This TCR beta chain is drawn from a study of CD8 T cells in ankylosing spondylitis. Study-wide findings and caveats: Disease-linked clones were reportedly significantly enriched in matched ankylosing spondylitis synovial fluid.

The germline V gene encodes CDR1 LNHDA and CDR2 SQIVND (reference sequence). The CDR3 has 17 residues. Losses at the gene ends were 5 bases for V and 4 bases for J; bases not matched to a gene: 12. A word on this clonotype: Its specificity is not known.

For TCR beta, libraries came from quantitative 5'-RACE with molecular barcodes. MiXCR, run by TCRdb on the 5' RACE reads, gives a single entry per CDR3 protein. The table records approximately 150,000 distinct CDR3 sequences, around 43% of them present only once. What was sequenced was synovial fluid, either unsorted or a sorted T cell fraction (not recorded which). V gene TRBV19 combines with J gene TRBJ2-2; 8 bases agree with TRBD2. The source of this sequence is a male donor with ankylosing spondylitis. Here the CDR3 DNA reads TGTGCCAGTAGTGGTCTTGGAGCGGGAGTGACCACCGGGGAGCTGTTTTTT. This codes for CASSGLGAGVTTGELFF.